The next 21 T cell receptor beta chains were all read from a single sample in a study of CD8 T cells in ankylosing spondylitis. MiXCR, run by TCRdb on the 5' RACE reads, gives a single entry per CDR3 protein. The sample includes about 39,000 distinct CDR3 sequences, 3% of them seen just once. Sequencing was performed on blood, either unsorted or a sorted T cell fraction (not recorded which). These receptors were taken from a male donor with ankylosing spondylitis or in good health (not recorded which).

This clonotype was seen at least ten times. The CDR3 nucleotides are TGTGCCAGCAGCCCTCGACAGGGGGCGACCACCGGGGAGCTGTTTTTT. Translated, it gives CASSPRQGATTGELFF. The chain carries TRBV9 and TRBJ2-2; 10 nucleotides agree with TRBD1. The CDR3 runs to 16 residues. The J segment lost 4 bases and the V segment lost 4 bases, leaving 7 bases of the junction unmatched. The germline gives CDR1 SGDLS, CDR2 YYNGEE.

This clonotype was seen ten or more times. The CDR3 is CASSLCSRAKVV. The CDR3 nucleotides read TGTGCCAGCAGCTTATGTAGTAGGGCGAAAGTTGTC. The genes are TRBV7-3 and TRBJ2-7; D gene unclear. Germline CDR1 reads SGHTA; CDR2 reads FQGTGA. The CDR3 runs 12 residues.

This clonotype appeared many times. V usage is TRBV9 and J usage is TRBJ2-3; tentatively, D is TRBD1 or TRBD2 (5 bases each). This CDR3 is 18 amino acids long. Trimming cost V 0 bases and J 5 bases, with 22 bases left between them. The germline V gene has CDR1 SGDLS and CDR2 YYNGEE. This CDR3 reads CASSVGKTGLRMGDTQYF. The CDR3 nucleotides read TGTGCCAGCAGCGTAGGCAAGACGGGGCTCCGGATGGGAGATACGCAGTATTTT. The entire variable domain, with the rest obtained from reference TRBV9 and TRBJ2-3, is as follows: DSGVTQTPKHLITATGQRVTLRCSPRSGDLSVYWYQQSLDQGLQFLIQYYNGEERAKGNILERFSAQQFPDLHSELNLSSLELGDSALYFCASSVGKTGLRMGDTQYFGPGTRLTVL.

The chain links TRBV9 to TRBJ2-1; D uncertain. This CDR3 region has 13 residues. CDR1 is SGDLS and CDR2 is YYNGEE in the germline V gene. Trimming left V 0 bases short and J 9 bases short, with 10 bases between. The DNA for the CDR3 is TGTGCCAGCAGCGTAGCTTTCCGTAGTGAGCAGTTCTTC. Translation gives CASSVAFRSEQFF.

This clonotype was seen many times. The chain is built from TRBV9 and TRBJ1-4; D gene uncertain. Germline V gives CDR1 SGDLS, CDR2 YYNGEE. This CDR3 has 15 residues. V lost 4 bases and J lost 0, with 10 bases in between. The CDR3 reads CASSPTTATNEKLFF. Here the CDR3 DNA reads TGTGCCAGCAGCCCTACCACAGCAACTAATGAAAAACTGTTTTTT.

This clonotype occurred many times. V gene TRBV9 combines with J gene TRBJ1-1; D is unresolved. The CDR3 runs 16 residues. The V gene's germline CDR1 is SGDLS and CDR2 YYNGEE. V gave up 3 bases and J gave up 1 base, with 16 bases separating them. DNA for the CDR3: TGTGCCAGCAGCGCCGGGTCGGGGTGGCGGAACACTGAAGCTTTCTTT. This translates into CASSAGSGWRNTEAFF.

This clonotype appeared many times. This chain connects TRBV25-1 to TRBJ2-7; 10 bases fit TRBD1. Germline values: CDR1 MGHDK, CDR2 SYGVNS. Germline trimming cut 10 bases from V and 6 bases from J; bases unmatched to any gene: 21. This CDR3 comprises 17 residues. CDR3 sequence (DNA): TGTGCCATCCCCAGACAGGGGGCAGTTAGGGACCCGGGCGAGCAGTACGTC. Protein product: CAIPRQGAVRDPGEQYV.

This clonotype was counted at least ten times. The chain uses TRBV9 and TRBJ2-3; D possibly corresponds to TRBD2 (6 bases). Germline CDR1 SGDLS, CDR2 YYNGEE. The CDR3 is 19 amino acids. V lost 0 bases, J lost 0 bases, and 20 bases lay in between. The CDR3 is CASSVDLNRGLPSTDTQYF. The CDR3 DNA reads TGTGCCAGCAGCGTAGACCTCAATAGGGGACTTCCGAGCACAGATACGCAGTATTTT.

This clonotype was recorded many times. This sequence joins TRBV9 and TRBJ2-1; 10 bases agree with TRBD2. There are 14 residues in the CDR3. J was trimmed by 9 bases and V by 0 bases; bases with no gene match: 3. CDR1 SGDLS and CDR2 YYNGEE come from the germline V gene. The CDR3 DNA sequence: TGTGCCAGCAGCGTAGTGACTAGCGGGTCTGAGCAGTTCTTC. Its protein is CASSVVTSGSEQFF.

This clonotype was counted many times. V is TRBV9 and J is TRBJ1-6, with 7 nucleotides matching TRBD1. CDR3 size: 14 residues. Germline V gene sequence: CDR1 SGDLS, CDR2 YYNGEE. Unmatched junction bases numbered 7, after V lost 5 bases and J lost 8 bases. CDR3 bases: TGTGCCAGCAGGGCCGGGACAGAAGATTCACCCCTCCACTTT. Translation gives CASRAGTEDSPLHF.

In its sample, this clonotype was seen many times. This chain's CDR3 is CASSVSSGDYNEQFF. CDR3 DNA: TGTGCCAGCAGCGTTTCAAGCGGGGACTACAATGAGCAGTTCTTC. The chain combines TRBV9 with TRBJ2-1; 7 bases fit TRBD2. The CDR3 length is 15 residues. Germline CDR1 SGDLS, CDR2 YYNGEE. V lost 2 bases, J lost 3 bases, and 5 bases stayed unmatched.

This clonotype was observed many times. This sequence joins TRBV28 and TRBJ1-2; D unclear. Germline V lookup: CDR1 MDHEN, CDR2 SYDVKM. This CDR3 is built from 12 residues. V was trimmed by 7 bases and J by 5 bases, leaving 11 bases between them. As DNA, the CDR3 is TGTGCCAGCACTCCCCCCGGTTATGGCTACACCTTC. Its protein is CASTPPGYGYTF.

This clonotype occurred many times. The chain has TRBV9 and TRBJ2-5, with D uncertain. The V and J ends lost 2 bases and 4 bases respectively, with 12 bases between them. In germline, CDR1 is SGDLS, CDR2 YYNGEE. This CDR3 spans 14 amino acids. The CDR3 protein is CASSVSQGTETQYF. The CDR3 DNA sequence: TGTGCCAGCAGCGTCTCCCAAGGCACAGAGACCCAGTACTTC. Full variable domain (remainder filled in from reference TRBV9 and TRBJ2-5): DSGVTQTPKHLITATGQRVTLRCSPRSGDLSVYWYQQSLDQGLQFLIQYYNGEERAKGNILERFSAQQFPDLHSELNLSSLELGDSALYFCASSVSQGTETQYFGPGTRLLVL.

The table lists this clonotype with many counts. The chain carries TRBV9 and TRBJ2-2; no definite D call. V dropped 0 bases and J dropped 3 bases, with 9 bases sitting between them. The CDR3 runs to 15 residues. Germline V gene lookup returns CDR1 SGDLS and CDR2 YYNGEE. This chain's CDR3 is CASSVVDTYTGELFF. CDR3 DNA: TGTGCCAGCAGCGTAGTGGATACCTACACCGGGGAGCTGTTTTTT.

In its sample, this clonotype was seen many times. This chain links TRBV9 with TRBJ2-5; 7 bases map to TRBD1. This CDR3 has 15 amino acids. Germline assignment: CDR1 SGDLS and CDR2 YYNGEE. V was clipped by 3 bases and J by 0 bases; unmatched bases: 5. This chain's CDR3 is CASSAHGTDQETQYF. DNA of the CDR3: TGTGCCAGCAGCGCCCATGGGACAGACCAAGAGACCCAGTACTTC.

This clonotype was seen at least ten times. The genes are TRBV9 and TRBJ2-1; 7 nucleotides match TRBD2. Unmatched junction bases numbered 7, after V lost 4 bases and J lost 6 bases. The CDR3 length is 14 residues. Germline-derived CDR1 and CDR2 are SGDLS and YYNGEE. DNA for the CDR3: TGTGCCAGCAGCCCCAGACTAGCAGGCAATGAGCAGTTCTTC. Translation gives CASSPRLAGNEQFF.

The chain uses TRBV9 and TRBJ2-5, with 10 bases fitting TRBD1. The V segment lost 0 bases and the J segment 5 bases; nucleotides outside the gene matches: 4. CDR3 length: 15 residues. In germline, CDR1 is SGDLS, CDR2 YYNGEE. The CDR3 coding sequence is TGTGCCAGCAGCGTAGAGACAGGGGGCTTTGAGACCCAGTACTTC. Translated: CASSVETGGFETQYF.

This clonotype was detected ten times or more. The CDR3 DNA reads TGTGCCAGCAGCGAGGCCACAGCCTCCTACAATGAGCAGTTCTTC. Amino acids: CASSEATASYNEQFF. The chain couples TRBV9 to TRBJ2-1; no reliable D call. Trimming shortened V by 3 bases and J by 0 bases, and 10 bases separated the two germline ends. The germline CDR1 and CDR2 sequences are SGDLS and YYNGEE. The CDR3 spans 15 residues. Full variable domain (missing parts from reference TRBV9 and TRBJ2-1): DSGVTQTPKHLITATGQRVTLRCSPRSGDLSVYWYQQSLDQGLQFLIQYYNGEERAKGNILERFSAQQFPDLHSELNLSSLELGDSALYFCASSEATASYNEQFFGPGTRLTVL.

This clonotype was counted at least ten times. The chain carries TRBV9 and TRBJ2-1; a possible D gene is TRBD2 (6 bases). Per germline, CDR1 SGDLS and CDR2 YYNGEE. The CDR3 has 13 amino acids. Trimming cost V 0 bases and J 5 bases, with 6 bases left between them. The CDR3 coding sequence is TGTGCCAGCAGCGTAGTAGCGGACAATGAGCAGTTCTTC. Translated: CASSVVADNEQFF.

This clonotype came up many times. The chain carries TRBV9 and TRBJ2-6; 8 nucleotides align to TRBD1. The CDR3 is 17 residues long. The trim removed 0 bases at V and 0 bases at J, leaving 2 bases unmatched. Germline V gene lookup returns CDR1 SGDLS and CDR2 YYNGEE. CDR3 sequence (DNA): TGTGCCAGCAGCGTAGGAACAGGGGGCTCTGGGGCCAACGTCCTGACTTTC. Translation: CASSVGTGGSGANVLTF.

This clonotype was seen at least ten times. The genes are TRBV9 and TRBJ1-1; D is ambiguous. Trimming took off 6 bases at V and 4 bases at J, with 13 bases between the two ends. Germline CDR1 reads SGDLS; CDR2 reads YYNGEE. The CDR3 loop spans 13 amino acids. In nucleotides, the CDR3 is TGTGCCAGCACCGAACTAGTAGGCACTGAAGCTTTCTTT. It translates to CASTELVGTEAFF.